The rows below give T cell receptor beta chains drawn from one sample of a study of blood T cell repertoires in COVID-19. TCRdb's copy holds only in-frame clones and misses some; the assay was immunoSEQ multiplex PCR. The sample holds around 100,000 clones, around 72% seen once. Material: peripheral blood. The source is a man aged 70 or older with COVID-19, enrolled during active disease. The CDR3 runs from the conserved cysteine through the conserved F or W. The D gene is left open where the match is weak. The size entry is marked missing in some rows and otherwise reads once, few, many or a size class.

D	V	J	size	DNA	CDR3
NA	TRBV4-3	TRBJ1-6	NA	TGCGCCAGCAGCCAAGATGGAGCAGCCTATAATTCACCCCTCCACTTT	CASSQDGAAYNSPLHF
TRBD1	TRBV15	TRBJ2-1	NA	TGTGCCACCAGCAGGGCCCCTGGACAGGGGGCCTACAATGAGCAGTTCTTC	CATSRAPGQGAYNEQFF
TRBD2	TRBV27	TRBJ2-1	NA	TGTGCCAGCAGTTTGCTCGGGAGGGTAGCGGGCGATAACAATGAGCAGTTCTTC	CASSLLGRVAGDNNEQFF
TRBD2	TRBV6-1	TRBJ2-7	NA	TGTGCCAGCAGTGGGGGGACTAGCGGGAGGGCCGGTCCAGTCGAGCAGTACTTC	CASSGGTSGRAGPVEQYF
TRBD2	TRBV25-1	TRBJ2-4	once	TGTGCCAGCAGTGAATGGGAGGGTAGATCCAAAAACATTCAGTACTTC	CASSEWEGRSKNIQYF
TRBD1	TRBV29-1	TRBJ1-2	NA	TGCAGCGTTGGGACAGGGGACTATGGCTACACCTTC	CSVGTGDYGYTF
NA	TRBV27	TRBJ1-6	NA	TGTGCCAGCCGTAGCCAGACCTATAATTCACCCCTCCACTTT	CASRSQTYNSPLHF
NA	TRBV28	TRBJ1-2	few	TGTGCCAGCAGTTTTTTTCGCGGCGCAGAGGTAGATGGCTACACCTTC	CASSFFRGAEVDGYTF
NA	TRBV30	TRBJ2-7	NA	TGTGCCTGGACGGTACTTTCGGGATTCAGTAACGAGCAGTACTTC	CAWTVLSGFSNEQYF
NA	TRBV12-5	TRBJ2-7	NA	TGTGCTAGTGGGGGGGAATACGACAGGACCTACGAGCAGTACTTC	CASGGEYDRTYEQYF
TRBD1	TRBV10-2	TRBJ1-3	medium-sized	TGCGCCAGCAGTGATTCCAGTCGACAGGGGAACACCATATATTTT	CASSDSSRQGNTIYF
TRBD2	TRBV6-5	TRBJ2-7	NA	TGTGCCAGCAGTTCGCTAGCGGGACTGGCGACGGGGGAGCAGTACTTC	CASSSLAGLATGEQYF
NA	TRBV21-1	TRBJ1-5	few	TGTGCCAGCAGCAAATGGCAGAGCAATCAGCCCCAGCATTTT	CASSKWQSNQPQHF
TRBD2	TRBV7-2	TRBJ2-5	NA	TGTGCCAGCAGCTTAGAGGGACTAGGTGTCGAGACCCAGTACTTC	CASSLEGLGVETQYF
NA	TRBV6-6	TRBJ2-5	NA	TGTGCCAGCGACATAACAGGACTATCCCAAGAGACCCAGTACTTC	CASDITGLSQETQYF
TRBD2	TRBV4-3	TRBJ2-7	NA	TGCGCCAGCAGCCATTACAAGGGACTACCAGCAAACGAGCAGTACTTC	CASSHYKGLPANEQYF